This T cell receptor beta chain was profiled in a study of blood T cell repertoires in COVID-19. Assay used: immunoSEQ multiplex PCR; TCRdb lists only in-frame clones, some missing. The sample lists about 380,000 clones, roughly 90% seen once, with around 3% in the top ten. The germline CDR1 and CDR2 sequences are MGHRA and YSYEKL. The junction had 9 bases not matched to a gene; V was cut back by 0 bases and J by 10 bases. The CDR3 is made up of 16 amino acids. Participant ages covered roughly 18 to 89 years across some 25 US areas. Cohort allocation depended upon clinical history that participants reported. Recovery meant two consecutive negative NP/OP PCR tests, professional clearance, or resolved symptoms.

Source material: PBMCs or T cells enriched from blood (not recorded which). This receptor was obtained from a woman between 25 and 40 years old who had recovered from COVID-19. The chain carries TRBV4-1 and TRBJ1-4; 9 bases map to TRBD1. The chain's CDR3 is CASSQDSGTGWVKLFF. CDR3 in DNA: TGCGCCAGCAGCCAAGATTCGGGGACAGGGTGGGTAAAACTGTTTTTT.